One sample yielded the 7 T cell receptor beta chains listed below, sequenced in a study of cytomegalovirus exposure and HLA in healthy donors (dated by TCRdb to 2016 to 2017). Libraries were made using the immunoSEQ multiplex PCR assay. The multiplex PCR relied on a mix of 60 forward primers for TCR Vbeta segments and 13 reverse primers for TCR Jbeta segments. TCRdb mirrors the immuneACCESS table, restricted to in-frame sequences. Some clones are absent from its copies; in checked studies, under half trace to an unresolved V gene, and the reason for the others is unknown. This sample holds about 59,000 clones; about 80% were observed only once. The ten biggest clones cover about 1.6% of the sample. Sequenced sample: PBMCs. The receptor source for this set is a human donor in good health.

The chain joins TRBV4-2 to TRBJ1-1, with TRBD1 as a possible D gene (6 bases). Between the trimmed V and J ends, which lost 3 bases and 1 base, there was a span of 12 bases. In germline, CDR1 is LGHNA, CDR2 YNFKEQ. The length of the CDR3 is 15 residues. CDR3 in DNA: TGTGCCAGCAGCCATCAGCCGGGACAGAACACTGAAGCTTTCTTT. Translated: CASSHQPGQNTEAFF.

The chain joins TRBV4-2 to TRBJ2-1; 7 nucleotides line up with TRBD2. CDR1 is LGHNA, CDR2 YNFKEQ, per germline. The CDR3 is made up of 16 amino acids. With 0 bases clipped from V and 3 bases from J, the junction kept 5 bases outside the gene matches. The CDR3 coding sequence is TGTGCCAGCAGCCAAGATTCTAGCGGAGACTACAATGAGCAGTTCTTC. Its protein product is CASSQDSSGDYNEQFF.

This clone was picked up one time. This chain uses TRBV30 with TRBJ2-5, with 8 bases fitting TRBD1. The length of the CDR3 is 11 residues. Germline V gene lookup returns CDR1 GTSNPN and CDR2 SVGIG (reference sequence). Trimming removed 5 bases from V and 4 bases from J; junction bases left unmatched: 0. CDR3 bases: TGTGCCTGGGGACAGGGAGAGACCCAGTACTTC. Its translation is CAWGQGETQYF. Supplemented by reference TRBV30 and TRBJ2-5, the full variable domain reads SQTIHQWPATLVQPVGSPLSLECTVEGTSNPNLYWYRQAAGRGLQLLFYSVGIGQISSEVPQNLSASRPQDRQFILSSKKLLLSDSGFYLCAWGQGETQYFGPGTRLLVL.

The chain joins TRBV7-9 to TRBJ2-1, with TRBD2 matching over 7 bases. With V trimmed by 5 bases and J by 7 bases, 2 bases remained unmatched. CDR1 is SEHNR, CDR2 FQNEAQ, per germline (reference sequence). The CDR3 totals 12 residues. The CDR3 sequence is CASSPGGNEQFF. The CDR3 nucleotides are TGTGCCAGCAGCCCCGGGGGGAATGAGCAGTTCTTC. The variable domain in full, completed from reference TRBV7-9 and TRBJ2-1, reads DTGVSQNPRHKITKRGQNVTFRCDPISEHNRLYWYRQTLGQGPEFLTYFQNEAQLEKSRLLSDRFSAERPKGSFSTLEIQRTEQGDSAMYLCASSPGGNEQFFGPGTRLTVL.

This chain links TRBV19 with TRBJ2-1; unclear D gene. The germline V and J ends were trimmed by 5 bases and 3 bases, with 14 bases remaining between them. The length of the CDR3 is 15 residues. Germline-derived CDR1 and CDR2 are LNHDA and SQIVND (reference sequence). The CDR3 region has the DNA TGTGCCAGTAGTGCACAAGCTCAGGACTACAATGAGCAGTTCTTC. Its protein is CASSAQAQDYNEQFF.

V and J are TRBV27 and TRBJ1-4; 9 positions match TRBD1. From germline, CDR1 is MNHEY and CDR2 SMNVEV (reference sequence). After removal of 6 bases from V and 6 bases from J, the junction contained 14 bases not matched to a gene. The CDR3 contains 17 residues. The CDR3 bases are TGTGCCAGCAGAAGCACCTATGGGACAGGGATTGATGAAAAACTGTTTTTT. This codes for CASRSTYGTGIDEKLFF.

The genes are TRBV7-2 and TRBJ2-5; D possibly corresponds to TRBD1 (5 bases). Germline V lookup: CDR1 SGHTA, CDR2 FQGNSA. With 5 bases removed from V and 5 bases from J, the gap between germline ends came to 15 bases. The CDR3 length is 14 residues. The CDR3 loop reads CASSRQGGLETQYF. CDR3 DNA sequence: TGTGCCAGCAGCCGGCAGGGCGGCTTGGAGACCCAGTACTTC.